Reported below is one T cell receptor (beta chain). V was clipped by 1 base and J by 4 bases, with 11 bases between them. CDR3 length equals 14 residues. Germline V gene lookup returns CDR1 SGHRS and CDR2 YFSETQ. Assay: immunoSEQ multiplex PCR; the TCRdb copy retains only in-frame clones and omits some. Here the sample spans about 36,000 clones, about 88% being singletons. This entry comes from a study of T cell changes during pregnancy in multiple sclerosis. The V gene is TRBV5-1, the J gene TRBJ2-5; TRBD1 is a possible D gene (5 bases). This TCR derives from a female donor with multiple sclerosis, enrolled in a pregnancy study. This material consisted of CD4+ T cells from peripheral blood mononuclear cells, taken in the first trimester of pregnancy. DNA of the CDR3: TGCGCCAGCAGCTTGAGTACCCAGGGAGAGACCCAGTACTTC. This sequence encodes CASSLSTQGETQYF.